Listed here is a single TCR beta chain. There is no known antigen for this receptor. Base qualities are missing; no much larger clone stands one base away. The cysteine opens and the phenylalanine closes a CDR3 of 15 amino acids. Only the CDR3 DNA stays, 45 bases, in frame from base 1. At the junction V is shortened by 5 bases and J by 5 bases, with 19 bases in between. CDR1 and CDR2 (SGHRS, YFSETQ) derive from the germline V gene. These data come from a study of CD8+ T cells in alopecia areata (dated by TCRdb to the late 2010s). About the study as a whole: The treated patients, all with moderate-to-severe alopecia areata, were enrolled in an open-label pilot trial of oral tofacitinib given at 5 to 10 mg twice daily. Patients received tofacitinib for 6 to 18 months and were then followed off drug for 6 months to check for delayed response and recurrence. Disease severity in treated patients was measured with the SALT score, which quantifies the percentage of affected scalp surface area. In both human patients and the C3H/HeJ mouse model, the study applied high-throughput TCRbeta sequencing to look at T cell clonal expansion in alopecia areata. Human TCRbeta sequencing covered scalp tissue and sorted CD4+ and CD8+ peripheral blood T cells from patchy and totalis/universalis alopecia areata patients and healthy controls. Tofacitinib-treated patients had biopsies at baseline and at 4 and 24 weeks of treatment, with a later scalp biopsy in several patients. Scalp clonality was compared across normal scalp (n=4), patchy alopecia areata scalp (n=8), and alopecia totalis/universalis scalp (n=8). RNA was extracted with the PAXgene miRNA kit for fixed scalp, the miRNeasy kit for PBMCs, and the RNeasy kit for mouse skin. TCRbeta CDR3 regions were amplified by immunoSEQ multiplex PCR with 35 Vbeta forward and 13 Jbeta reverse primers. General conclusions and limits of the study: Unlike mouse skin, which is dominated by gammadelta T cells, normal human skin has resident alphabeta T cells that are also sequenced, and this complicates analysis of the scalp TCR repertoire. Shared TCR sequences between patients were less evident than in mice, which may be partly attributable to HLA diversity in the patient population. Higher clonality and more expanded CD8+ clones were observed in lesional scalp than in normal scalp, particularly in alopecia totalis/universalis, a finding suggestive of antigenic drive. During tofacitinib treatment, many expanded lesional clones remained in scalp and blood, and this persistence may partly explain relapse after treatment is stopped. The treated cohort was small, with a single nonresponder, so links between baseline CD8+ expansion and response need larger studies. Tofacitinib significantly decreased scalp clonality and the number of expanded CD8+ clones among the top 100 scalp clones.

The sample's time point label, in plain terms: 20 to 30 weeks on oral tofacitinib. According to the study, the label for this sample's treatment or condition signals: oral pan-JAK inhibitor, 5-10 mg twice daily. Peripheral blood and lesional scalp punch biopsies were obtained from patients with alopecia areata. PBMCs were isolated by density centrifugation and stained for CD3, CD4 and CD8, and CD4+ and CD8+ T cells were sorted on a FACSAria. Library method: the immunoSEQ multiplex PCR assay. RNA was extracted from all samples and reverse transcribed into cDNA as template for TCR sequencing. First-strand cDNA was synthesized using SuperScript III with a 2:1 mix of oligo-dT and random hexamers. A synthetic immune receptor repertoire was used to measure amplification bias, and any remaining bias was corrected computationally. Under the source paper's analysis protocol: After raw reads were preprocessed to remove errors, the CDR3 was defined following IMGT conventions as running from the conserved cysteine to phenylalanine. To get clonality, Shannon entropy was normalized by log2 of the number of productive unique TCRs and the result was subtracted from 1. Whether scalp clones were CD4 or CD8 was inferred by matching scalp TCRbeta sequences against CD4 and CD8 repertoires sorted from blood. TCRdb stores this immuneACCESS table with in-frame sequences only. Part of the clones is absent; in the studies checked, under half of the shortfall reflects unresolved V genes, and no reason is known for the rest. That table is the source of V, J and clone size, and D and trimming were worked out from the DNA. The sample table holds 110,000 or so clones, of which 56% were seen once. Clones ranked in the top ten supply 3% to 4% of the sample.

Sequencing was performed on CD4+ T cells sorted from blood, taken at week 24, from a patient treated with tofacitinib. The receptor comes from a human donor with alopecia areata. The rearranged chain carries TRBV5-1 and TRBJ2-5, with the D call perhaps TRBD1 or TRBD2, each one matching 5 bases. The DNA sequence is TGCGCCAGCAGGGCCGGGACCCACACGGAGGAGACCCAGTACTTC. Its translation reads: CASRAGTHTEETQYF.